This T cell receptor (beta chain) was sequenced during a study of cytomegalovirus exposure and HLA in healthy donors. PCR was performed using 60 Vbeta and 13 Jbeta primers. Only in-frame clones appear in the TCRdb table, and some are missing; sequencing was by immunoSEQ multiplex PCR. The sample records roughly 100,000 clones, over 70% being singletons. About this clone itself: Antigen specificity is unknown.

Nominally healthy donors were sampled, though unrecorded immune exposures were likely. Study conclusions and caveats: The only immune exposure information that was available was CMV serostatus.

The junction had 5 bases not matched to a gene; V was cut back by 0 bases and J by 1 base. CDR3 length: 18 residues. CDR1 SGHRS and CDR2 YFSETQ come from the germline V gene. The chain is built from TRBV5-1 and TRBJ1-6; TRBD1 matches 9 bases. The source material was PBMCs. The sequence came from a woman aged 40 to 50 in good health and CMV-seronegative. The chain's CDR3 is CASSLVLQGASYNSPLHF. The CDR3 DNA sequence: TGCGCCAGCAGCTTGGTTCTACAGGGGGCGTCCTATAATTCACCCCTCCACTTT.